The T cell receptor beta chain described here comes from a study of blood T cell repertoires in COVID-19. The CDR3 length is 14 residues. Germline loops: CDR1 KGHSH, CDR2 LQKENI. V lost 3 bases to trimming and J lost 6 bases; unmatched junction nucleotides: 7. TCRdb's table, derived via immunoSEQ multiplex PCR, lists solely in-frame clones and lacks some. The sample holds 390,000 or so clones, around 89% seen once. This clone was found once. J is TRBJ2-7 and V is TRBV18, with TRBD2 identical over 8 bases. This clonotype was sampled from a man aged 18 to 30 with active or convalescent COVID-19. Sequenced: peripheral blood. The CDR3 DNA reads TGTGCCAGCTCACCGCTCAGCGGGAGAAGCGAGCAGTACTTC. This encodes CASSPLSGRSEQYF.